Listed here are 8 T cell receptor beta chains from one sample, sequenced in a study of vaccination and CD4 T cells after COVID-19. Treatment indicated: roughly 11-day PBMC culture with coronavirus spike peptide pools or control peptides (ViraFEST assay). It was before the COVID-19 pandemic (2011-2018) that the unexposed donor's CD4+ T cells were collected. Their antigens remain unidentified. Sequencing of DNA taken from cultured CD4+ T cells relied on the Oncomine TCR Beta short-read assay. TCRdb independently ran MiXCR on the PCR reads; one entry per CDR3 protein. The sample holds about 8,400 distinct CDR3 sequences, around 41% seen once. The sequenced sample was CD4+ T cells from blood, cultured in vitro. All receptors come from a human donor in good health.

This clonotype was seen only a few times. The CDR3 region is CASSDRPPYEQYF. For the CDR3, the DNA is TGTGCCAGCAGCGACAGGCCCCCCTACGAGCAGTACTTC. This rearrangement joins TRBV27 to TRBJ2-7, with a weak D call TRBD1 (6 bases). The length of the CDR3 is 13 residues. V lost 6 bases to trimming and J lost 2 bases, with 11 bases between them. Germline V gives CDR1 MNHEY, CDR2 SMNVEV (reference sequence).

V gene TRBV19 combines with J gene TRBJ2-2; 7 nucleotides align to TRBD1. The CDR3 extends over 15 amino acids. CDR1 is LNHDA, CDR2 SQIVND, per germline (reference sequence). The V and J ends lost 8 bases and 1 base, in that order; junction bases with no gene match: 7. The CDR3 DNA sequence: TGTGCCAGTCAACTCCGGGACAGGAACACCGGGGAGCTGTTTTTT. Translating it yields CASQLRDRNTGELFF. The entire variable domain, with the rest obtained from reference TRBV19 and TRBJ2-2, is as follows: DGGITQSPKYLFRKEGQNVTLSCEQNLNHDAMYWYRQDPGQGLRLIYYSQIVNDFQKGDIAEGYSVSREKKESFPLTVTSAQKNPTAFYLCASQLRDRNTGELFFGEGSRLTVL.

This clonotype was seen more than once but under ten times. The chain links TRBV5-1 to TRBJ2-5, with 12 bases aligning to TRBD2. J was trimmed by 4 bases and V by 4 bases; bases with no gene match: 8. Per germline, CDR1 SGHRS and CDR2 YFSETQ. The CDR3 loop spans 16 amino acids. This chain's CDR3 is CASSPITSGGSETQYF. The CDR3 DNA sequence: TGCGCCAGCAGCCCCATCACTAGCGGGGGGTCAGAGACCCAGTACTTC.

This clonotype was seen only a few times. J is TRBJ1-5 and V is TRBV2; no reliable D call. The CDR3 is 13 residues long. Looked up from germline, CDR1 is SNHLY and CDR2 is FYNNEI. V was clipped by 7 bases and J by 9 bases, with 16 bases between them. The CDR3 is CASKPVAGSPQHF. CDR3 nucleotides: TGTGCCAGCAAGCCCGTAGCGGGTTCGCCCCAGCATTTT.

The CDR3 nucleotides are TGCAGTGCTAGAGGGGGGTTGGCGGGTAATCAGCCCCAGCATTTT. It is translated as CSARGGLAGNQPQHF. The chain is built from TRBV20-1 and TRBJ1-5; TRBD1 is a possible D gene (5 bases). Germline CDR1 is DFQATT and CDR2 is SNEGSKA (reference sequence). Trimming cost V 1 base and J 4 bases, with 14 bases left between them. CDR3 length equals 15 residues.

The CDR3: CSARVPNSYEQYF. The CDR3 DNA reads TGCAGTGCTAGAGTGCCCAACTCCTACGAGCAGTACTTC. This chain uses TRBV20-1 with TRBJ2-7; D uncertain. Trimming took off 1 base at V and 0 bases at J, with 7 bases between the two ends. This CDR3 has 13 amino acids. Germline V gene lookup returns CDR1 DFQATT and CDR2 SNEGSKA (reference sequence).

This clonotype has more than one count but fewer than ten. The rearrangement links TRBV18 to TRBJ1-2; 8 bases match TRBD1. CDR1 and CDR2 (germline): KGHSH, LQKENI. V was clipped by 0 bases and J by 3 bases; unmatched bases: 3. This CDR3 is built from 15 residues. CDR3 sequence: CASSPPSGQDYGYTF. For the CDR3, the DNA is TGTGCCAGCTCACCACCTTCGGGACAGGACTATGGCTACACCTTC.

V gene TRBV29-1 combines with J gene TRBJ2-2; tentatively, D is TRBD1 (5 bases). CDR1 and CDR2 from the germline V gene are SQVTM and ANQGSEA. CDR3 length: 13 residues. V lost 4 bases to trimming and J lost 4 bases, with 10 bases between them. The CDR3 region has the DNA TGCAGCGTTGGGACAATCGTCACCGGGGAGCTGTTTTTT. Translation: CSVGTIVTGELFF.